The 25 T cell receptor beta chains below all came from one sample that was sequenced in a study of blood T cells in healthy people across ages. Together with a sample-barcoded 5' primer, a J-beta primer mix was included in a second PCR lasting about 6 to 11 cycles. TCRdb re-called the 5' RACE reads with MiXCR, one entry per CDR3 protein. Of hundreds of thousands of distinct CDR3 sequences in the sample, approximately 52% were seen once. Sequencing used blood. The receptors originated from an elderly woman in good health.

The count of this clonotype is one. It may be a read error: a sequence one base away is much more abundant. The chain couples TRBV5-1 to TRBJ1-5, with 8 positions matching TRBD1. CDR1 is SGHRS and CDR2 is YFSETQ in the germline V gene. V lost 2 bases and J lost 2; bases outside the gene matches: 3. The CDR3 length is 15 residues. The CDR3 region is CASSFEGQGNQPQHF. The CDR3, as DNA: TGCGCCAGCAGCTTTGAGGGACAGGGCAATCAGCCCCAGCATTTT.

The rearrangement joins TRBV20-1 to TRBJ2-1; D is perhaps TRBD2 (5 bases). Germline V CDR1 and CDR2: DFQATT, SNEGSKA (reference sequence). This CDR3 has 12 residues. The V and J ends lost 3 bases and 5 bases respectively, with 8 bases between them. CDR3 DNA: TGCAGTGCTAGTCGAGGGAACAATGAGCAGTTCTTC. Residues: CSASRGNNEQFF.

The genes are TRBV5-1 and TRBJ2-3; TRBD1 matches at 7 bases. J lost 0 bases, V lost 6 bases, and 1 base had no gene match. Germline V gene data show CDR1 as SGHRS and CDR2 as YFSETQ. The CDR3 is made up of 13 amino acids. Written as DNA, the CDR3 is TGCGCCAGCACGACAGGGAGCACAGATACGCAGTATTTT. Its protein product is CASTTGSTDTQYF.

J is TRBJ1-2 and V is TRBV10-3; no firm D call. Trimming left V 6 bases short and J 4 bases short, with 6 bases between. Germline values: CDR1 ENHRY, CDR2 SYGVKD. The CDR3 is 11 amino acids. CDR3 sequence: CAIRAVYGYTF. The CDR3, as DNA: TGTGCCATCAGGGCAGTCTATGGCTACACCTTC.

Ten or more counts support this clonotype. V usage is TRBV12-3 or TRBV12-4 and J usage is TRBJ2-7; D is unclear. This CDR3 has 11 residues. Trimming cost V 5 bases and J 6 bases, with 8 bases left between them. CDR3 DNA sequence: TGTGCCAGCAGTCGAAACCGCGAGCAGTACTTC. Amino acid sequence: CASSRNREQYF.

This sequence joins TRBV6-5 and TRBJ2-1, with TRBD2 identical over 9 bases. V gave up 6 bases and J gave up 2 bases; unmatched junction bases: 5. Per the germline V gene, CDR1 is MNHEY and CDR2 is SVGAGI. This CDR3 spans 15 amino acids. The CDR3 reads CASSTTSGPYNEQFF. DNA of the CDR3: TGTGCCAGCAGCACTACTAGCGGGCCCTACAATGAGCAGTTCTTC.

The CDR3 here is CASSSAGTREDEQFF. CDR3 in DNA: TGTGCCAGCAGCTCCGCCGGGACGAGAGAGGATGAGCAGTTCTTC. The rearrangement uses TRBV11-3 and TRBJ2-1; D is possibly TRBD1 or TRBD2 (5 bases each). Trimming left V 4 bases short and J 8 bases short, with 18 bases between. The CDR3 length is 15 residues. Germline V gene sequence: CDR1 SGHNT, CDR2 YENEEA.

This chain connects TRBV20-1 to TRBJ2-3, with D perhaps given as TRBD1 or TRBD2 (6 bases each). The CDR3 is made up of 12 amino acids. The germline V gene encodes CDR1 DFQATT and CDR2 SNEGSKA (reference sequence). Trimming cost V 3 bases and J 5 bases, with 9 bases left between them. The CDR3 loop is CSASGGLDTQYF. DNA for the CDR3: TGCAGTGCTAGCGGGGGCTTAGATACGCAGTATTTT.

This chain links TRBV28 with TRBJ1-2; D is undetermined. CDR3 length equals 16 residues. CDR1 and CDR2 (germline): MDHEN, SYDVKM. Trimming removed 2 bases at V and 0 bases at J, with 13 bases between. The CDR3 spells CASSLPRHSANYGYTF. In DNA, the CDR3 is TGTGCCAGCAGTTTACCCAGGCACTCGGCTAACTATGGCTACACCTTC.

This chain uses TRBV27 with TRBJ2-3, with D possibly being TRBD2 (6 bases). Trimming took off 8 bases at V and 6 bases at J, with 18 bases between the two ends. There are 14 residues in the CDR3. The V gene's germline CDR1 is MNHEY and CDR2 SMNVEV (reference sequence). The CDR3 DNA reads TGTGCCAGCGGCACATACACTAGCCCCGATACGCAGTATTTT. As protein: CASGTYTSPDTQYF.

The chain couples TRBV18 to TRBJ1-1; 9 bases are shared with TRBD1. With V trimmed by 1 base and J by 3 bases, 3 bases remained unmatched. Germline V gene sequence: CDR1 KGHSH, CDR2 LQKENI. The CDR3 length is 15 residues. The CDR3 is CASSPQRTGDTEAFF. The CDR3 bases are TGTGCCAGCTCACCACAGAGGACAGGGGACACTGAAGCTTTCTTT.

A single count supports this clonotype. The chain is built from TRBV28 and TRBJ1-2; D is unclear. This CDR3 comprises 11 residues. V dropped 3 bases and J dropped 10 bases, with 9 bases sitting between them. Germline V lookup: CDR1 MDHEN, CDR2 SYDVKM. CDR3 sequence (DNA): TGTGCCAGCAGTTTTGGCCGGGCCTACACCTTC. Translating it yields CASSFGRAYTF.

As for this clonotype: A much larger clone differs by one base, so this may be a read error. This chain uses TRBV7-9 with TRBJ2-1; D ambiguous. The CDR3 totals 10 residues. CDR1 SEHNR and CDR2 FQNEAQ come from the germline V gene (reference sequence). CDR3 bases: TGTGCCTGCAGCTTAGAGGAGCAGTTCTTC. It encodes CACSLEEQFF.

The sample holds one count of this clonotype. J is TRBJ2-3 and V is TRBV12-3 or TRBV12-4; D tentatively reads TRBD1 or TRBD2 (5 bases each). The CDR3 has 16 residues. Trimming took off 6 bases at V and 0 bases at J, with 16 bases between the two ends. The CDR3 reads CASSRKVGVSTDTQYF. DNA for the CDR3: TGTGCCAGCAGCCGCAAGGTGGGGGTAAGCACAGATACGCAGTATTTT.

This chain connects TRBV9 to TRBJ2-7; 8 positions match TRBD2. CDR3 length: 14 residues. The V and J ends lost 6 bases and 2 bases, in that order; junction bases with no gene match: 7. Germline loops: CDR1 SGDLS, CDR2 YYNGEE. The CDR3 nucleotides are TGTGCCAGCAAACCGGGACTAGGGGCCTACGAGCAGTACTTC. It specifies CASKPGLGAYEQYF. Full variable domain (remainder filled in from reference TRBV9 and TRBJ2-7): DSGVTQTPKHLITATGQRVTLRCSPRSGDLSVYWYQQSLDQGLQFLIQYYNGEERAKGNILERFSAQQFPDLHSELNLSSLELGDSALYFCASKPGLGAYEQYFGPGTRLTVT.

Note on this clonotype: An end of the junction differs from the germline gene, which may be a read error. The rearrangement links TRBV5-1 to TRBJ2-3; D may be TRBD1 or TRBD2 (6 bases each). Germline V gives CDR1 SGHRS, CDR2 YFSETQ. The CDR3 is 15 residues long. The CDR3 region has the DNA TGCGCCAGCAGCCGTGGAGGGGGAAGCACAGATACGCGGTATTTT. Protein sequence: CASSRGGGSTDTRYF. The variable domain in full, with the rest retrieved from reference TRBV5-1 and TRBJ2-3, is KAGVTQTPRYLIKTRGQQVTLSCSPISGHRSVSWYQQTPGQGLQFLFEYFSETQRNKGNFPGRFSGRQFSNSRSEMNVSTLELGDSALYLCASSRGGGSTDTRYFGPGTRLTVL.

This clonotype was seen repeatedly, ten times or more. The chain is built from TRBV5-1 and TRBJ2-1; 10 bases match TRBD2. V trimming: 2 bases; J trimming: 7 bases; junction bases outside the gene matches: 9. CDR1 and CDR2 (germline): SGHRS, YFSETQ. The CDR3 sequence is 16 residues long. CDR3 coding DNA: TGCGCCAGCAGCTTCCGAGGACTAGCGGTGAGGAATGAGCAGTTCTTC. Translating gives CASSFRGLAVRNEQFF.

This clonotype has a count of ten or more. The rearrangement links TRBV6-2 or TRBV6-3 to TRBJ2-3, with D possibly being TRBD2 (6 bases). The CDR3 runs 12 residues. Trimming removed 5 bases at V and 7 bases at J, with 10 bases between. Germline CDR1 MNHEY, CDR2 SVGEGT. The CDR3 loop reads CASSDLAYTQYF. DNA of the CDR3: TGTGCCAGCAGTGATCTAGCGTATACGCAGTATTTT.

This clonotype was found many times. A single base separates this from a much larger clone, so it may be a read error. V usage is TRBV6-5 and J usage is TRBJ1-2; D is uncertain. V was shortened by 5 bases and J by 2 bases, with 12 bases between the two germline ends. Germline lookup yields CDR1 MNHEY and CDR2 SVGAGI. This CDR3 spans 14 amino acids. The CDR3 sequence: CASSAPGLNYGYTF. CDR3 sequence (DNA): TGTGCCAGCAGTGCCCCCGGGCTGAACTATGGCTACACCTTC.

Many counts were recorded for this clonotype. This sequence joins TRBV2 and TRBJ2-3; TRBD2 agrees at 7 bases. The CDR3 has 15 amino acids. Trimming removed 6 bases from V and 4 bases from J; junction bases left unmatched: 10. The V gene's germline CDR1 is SNHLY and CDR2 FYNNEI. The CDR3 reads CASRLGLAVADTQYF. The CDR3 bases are TGTGCCAGCAGGCTGGGGCTAGCGGTCGCAGATACGCAGTATTTT.

The table lists this clonotype with many counts. J is TRBJ2-3 and V is TRBV7-3; a weak D match, TRBD1 (5 bases). Germline V gives CDR1 SGHTA, CDR2 FQGTGA. The CDR3 length is 14 residues. The V end was cut by 2 bases, the J end by 5 bases, with 11 bases between. The DNA of the CDR3 is TGTGCCAGCAGCTTATGGCAGGGTCTAGATACGCAGTATTTT. Protein product: CASSLWQGLDTQYF.

There are many counts of this clonotype. This chain connects TRBV7-9 to TRBJ2-1; D is uncertain. Germline V gene sequence: CDR1 SEHNR, CDR2 FQNEAQ (reference sequence). V was clipped by 1 base and J by 6 bases, with 10 bases between them. This CDR3 is built from 14 residues. The CDR3 here is CASSLDPSFNEQFF. The CDR3 DNA sequence: TGTGCCAGCAGCTTAGATCCGAGCTTCAATGAGCAGTTCTTC.

The sample holds a few counts of this clonotype. A single base separates this from a much larger clone, so it may be a read error. The V and J genes are TRBV28 and TRBJ2-1, with TRBD2 matching 9 bases. The J call is in doubt because the DNA end fits TRBJ2-7 better. The CDR3 extends over 16 amino acids. Germline V gives CDR1 MDHEN, CDR2 SYDVKM. This chain's CDR3 is CASRTPGLAPYNEQYF. DNA of the CDR3: TGTGCCAGCAGAACACCGGGACTAGCCCCCTACAATGAGCAGTACTTC.

V is TRBV20-1 and J is TRBJ2-1; 11 bases line up with TRBD2. The CDR3 contains 15 residues. From germline, CDR1 is DFQATT and CDR2 SNEGSKA (reference sequence). Germline trimming cut 3 bases from V and 4 bases from J; bases unmatched to any gene: 5. CDR3 loop: CSASPTSGGYNEQFF. CDR3 sequence (DNA): TGCAGTGCTAGCCCCACTAGCGGGGGATACAATGAGCAGTTCTTC.

Details on this clonotype: With a much larger clone just one base away, this may be a read error. The chain carries TRBV9 and TRBJ2-1; 9 bases match TRBD1. With V trimmed by 3 bases and J by 8 bases, 6 bases remained unmatched. The CDR3 is 14 amino acids. CDR1 and CDR2 (germline): SGDLS, YYNGEE. The chain's CDR3 is CASSEGQGNDEQFF. In DNA form, the CDR3 reads TGTGCCAGCAGCGAGGGACAGGGAAACGATGAGCAGTTCTTC.